These 27 T cell receptor beta chains originate from one sample sequenced in a study of early stage breast cancer tumors. Profiled with immunoSEQ multiplex PCR; TCRdb holds only in-frame clones, not every one. The repertoire holds 25,000 to 30,000 clones, approximately 54% seen once, with nearly 8.5% in the top ten. The sequenced sample was breast tumor tissue. All receptors derive from a person in their fifties with breast cancer.

This clone was seen only once. DNA for the CDR3: TGCGCCAGCAGCCAAGATATTCGTAGGGCGGAGGGTGAAAAACTGTTTTTT. This gives the protein CASSQDIRRAEGEKLFF. The chain couples TRBV4-1 to TRBJ1-4, with D unclear. V was pared by 0 bases and J by 7 bases, with 18 bases between. The CDR3 spans 17 residues. The germline V gene has CDR1 MGHRA and CDR2 YSYEKL.

CDR3 loop: CAWSFGGTEAFF. DNA for the CDR3: TGTGCCTGGAGTTTTGGGGGCACTGAAGCTTTCTTT. The gene calls are TRBV30 and TRBJ1-1; tentative D call: TRBD1 (5 bases). The ends were cut back, 2 bases at V and 4 bases at J, with 8 bases in the middle. The CDR3 runs to 12 residues. Germline assignment: CDR1 GTSNPN and CDR2 SVGIG (reference sequence).

This sequence joins TRBV11-1 and TRBJ2-1; D not certain. Germline CDR1 reads SGHAT; CDR2 reads FQDESV (reference sequence). V gave up 5 bases and J gave up 4 bases, with 15 bases separating them. This CDR3 comprises 15 residues. CDR3 protein: CASSPPEATYNEQFF. The CDR3 DNA reads TGTGCCAGCAGCCCCCCAGAGGCCACGTACAATGAGCAGTTCTTC.

The chain is built from TRBV7-2 and TRBJ2-3; D possibly corresponds to TRBD2 (6 bases). Germline CDR1 and CDR2: SGHTA and FQGNSA. This CDR3 is built from 14 residues. Deletions cut 5 bases from V and 2 bases from J, with 11 bases between. The CDR3 coding sequence is TGTGCCAGCAGCCCCCCGGGAGACACAGATACGCAGTATTTT. This gives the protein CASSPPGDTDTQYF.

This clone was counted between two and nine times. The chain uses TRBV20-1 and TRBJ2-7; D is uncertain. V lost 1 base to trimming and J lost 6 bases, with 7 bases between them. Germline values: CDR1 DFQATT, CDR2 SNEGSKA (reference sequence). This CDR3 is 11 amino acids long. CDR3 sequence (DNA): TGCAGTGCTAGAGTTAGGAGCGAGCAGTACTTC. Its protein product is CSARVRSEQYF.

Only a few counts were recorded for this clone. The V and J genes are TRBV13 and TRBJ2-3; 12 bases are shared with TRBD1. Germline V CDR1 and CDR2: PRHDT, FYEKMQ (reference sequence). The V segment lost 4 bases and the J segment 6 bases; nucleotides outside the gene matches: 2. This CDR3 contains 14 residues. CDR3 sequence: CASSWDRGLDTQYF. The CDR3 coding sequence is TGTGCCAGCAGCTGGGACAGGGGGCTGGATACGCAGTATTTT.

The chain carries TRBV27 and TRBJ2-1, with TRBD2 as a possible D gene (5 bases). Trimming shortened V by 4 bases and J by 2 bases, and 9 bases separated the two germline ends. CDR1 and CDR2 from the germline V gene are MNHEY and SMNVEV (reference sequence). This CDR3 comprises 14 residues. The CDR3 region has the DNA TGTGCCAGCAGTTCAGGAGCGGCCTACAATGAGCAGTTCTTC. Residues: CASSSGAAYNEQFF.

The DNA of the CDR3 is TGCGCCAGCAGCGCCGACGGCAGCTATGGCTACACCTTC. Its protein is CASSADGSYGYTF. The chain is built from TRBV5-1 and TRBJ1-2; D ambiguous. Germline CDR1 is SGHRS and CDR2 is YFSETQ. CDR3 length: 13 amino acids. Trimming took off 4 bases at V and 4 bases at J, with 11 bases between the two ends.

The chain recombines TRBV7-9 with TRBJ2-5, with unresolved D. Germline V gene data show CDR1 as SEHNR and CDR2 as FQNEAQ (reference sequence). V dropped 3 bases and J dropped 1 base, with 6 bases sitting between them. This CDR3 comprises 13 residues. This CDR3 reads CASSFGIQETQYF. The CDR3, as DNA: TGTGCCAGCAGCTTTGGGATCCAAGAGACCCAGTACTTC.

This clone is termed medium-sized. V usage is TRBV21-1 and J usage is TRBJ2-1; the listed D gene, TRBD1, was not tested against the DNA. TRBV21-1 is deemed a pseudogene. The CDR3 extends over 13 amino acids. The CDR3: CASLDRAHNEQFF. CDR3 nucleotides: TGTGCCAGTCTTGACAGGGCCCACAATGAGCAGTTCTTC.

The chain uses TRBV29-1 and TRBJ1-2; D gene uncertain. The V and J ends lost 3 bases and 8 bases respectively, with 13 bases between them. Germline assignment: CDR1 SQVTM and CDR2 ANQGSEA. The CDR3 spans 12 residues. The CDR3 loop is CSVDNMRRGYTF. The CDR3 DNA sequence: TGCAGCGTTGACAACATGCGGAGGGGCTACACCTTC.

The CDR3 DNA is TGTGCCAGCAGCGTACAAGGGTTTAGCAATCAGCCCCAGCATTTT. Its translation is CASSVQGFSNQPQHF. The chain uses TRBV5-8 and TRBJ1-5; D gene ambiguous. The CDR3 covers 15 residues. The V and J ends lost 4 bases and 0 bases respectively, with 11 bases between them. Germline-derived CDR1 and CDR2 are SGHTS and YDEGEE.

The chain uses TRBV6-6 and TRBJ2-7; tentatively, D is TRBD1 or TRBD2 (5 bases each). V was shortened by 7 bases and J by 2 bases, with 15 bases between the two germline ends. Germline CDR1 and CDR2: MNHNY and SVGAGI (reference sequence). The CDR3 length is 14 residues. The CDR3 reads CASISTQGAYEQYF. The CDR3 DNA reads TGTGCCAGCATAAGTACGCAGGGAGCCTACGAGCAGTACTTC.

The chain combines TRBV4-1 with TRBJ2-5; TRBD2 matches at 8 bases. The V gene end was trimmed by 0 bases and the J gene end by 1 base; junction bases not matched to a gene: 10. The CDR3 covers 18 residues. CDR1 is MGHRA, CDR2 YSYEKL, per germline. The CDR3 region has the DNA TGCGCCAGCAGCCAAGATTCCCGTGGCGGGAGGCGCCAAGAGACCCAGTACTTC. Protein product: CASSQDSRGGRRQETQYF.

V and J are TRBV27 and TRBJ2-1; no firm D call. V was cut by 2 bases and J by 8 bases, with 4 bases left in between. Germline loops: CDR1 MNHEY, CDR2 SMNVEV (reference sequence). The CDR3 extends over 11 amino acids. The CDR3 loop is CASSLSHEQFF. As DNA, the CDR3 is TGTGCCAGCAGTTTAAGTCATGAGCAGTTCTTC.

The chain carries TRBV10-1 and TRBJ2-7; D not certain. The V end was cut by 3 bases, the J end by 1 base, with 7 bases between. The CDR3 loop spans 13 amino acids. Germline CDR1 reads WNHNN; CDR2 reads SYGVQD (reference sequence). Here the CDR3 reads CASSDSGSYEQYF. CDR3 DNA sequence: TGCGCCAGCAGTGACAGTGGGTCCTACGAGCAGTACTTC.

The chain has TRBV10-3 and TRBJ1-2; 9 bases agree with TRBD1. The CDR3 consists of 12 residues. The germline V gene encodes CDR1 ENHRY and CDR2 SYGVKD. J lost 3 bases, V lost 10 bases, and 3 bases had no gene match. CDR3 in DNA: TGTGCCAGTACAGGGGGCGACTATGGCTACACCTTC. It is translated as CASTGGDYGYTF.

V usage is TRBV20-1 and J usage is TRBJ2-7, with 8 bases matching TRBD1. The CDR3 has 11 amino acids. V was pared by 5 bases and J by 9 bases, with 6 bases of the junction left unmatched. CDR1 and CDR2 (germline): DFQATT, SNEGSKA (reference sequence). Here the CDR3 reads CSALRGRAQYF. CDR3 nucleotide sequence: TGCAGTGCTCTCAGGGGGCGGGCGCAGTACTTC.

This clone was seen more than once but under ten times. The genes are TRBV5-6 and TRBJ2-7; D is possibly TRBD2 (5 bases). The CDR3 has 12 residues. Trimming cost V 2 bases and J 8 bases, with 11 bases left between them. Germline loops: CDR1 SGHDT, CDR2 YYEEEE. The DNA of the CDR3 is TGTGCCAGCAGCTTTCGAGGGCAACAGCAGTACTTC. This translates into CASSFRGQQQYF.

This chain uses TRBV11-2 with TRBJ1-1; D unclear. V lost 5 bases, J lost 0 bases, and 13 bases lay in between. This CDR3 has 15 amino acids. Looked up from germline, CDR1 is SGHAT and CDR2 is FQNNGV. CDR3 region: CASSKLTGMNTEAFF. The CDR3 DNA follows: TGTGCCAGCAGCAAGCTGACTGGTATGAACACTGAAGCTTTCTTT.

The J gene is TRBJ2-3, the V gene TRBV7-9, with D tentatively TRBD2 (5 bases). The V end was cut by 5 bases, the J end by 4 bases, with 16 bases between. Germline-derived CDR1 and CDR2 are SEHNR and FQNEAQ (reference sequence). The CDR3 totals 15 residues. CDR3 sequence: CASSPGGPSSDTQYF. The CDR3 DNA reads as TGTGCCAGCAGCCCCGGCGGGCCAAGCTCAGATACGCAGTATTTT.

There are a few counts of this clone. This rearrangement joins TRBV6-6 to TRBJ2-5, with 8 bases lining up with TRBD1. The trim removed 4 bases at V and 4 bases at J, leaving 8 bases unmatched. CDR3 length: 15 amino acids. From germline, CDR1 is MNHNY and CDR2 SVGAGI (reference sequence). In nucleotides, the CDR3 is TGTGCCAGCAGTTTCACAGGGGGAACGGGAGAGACCCAGTACTTC. Its protein is CASSFTGGTGETQYF.

The V call is TRBV10-3, the J call TRBJ2-1; no firm D call. Germline V gene lookup returns CDR1 ENHRY and CDR2 SYGVKD. The V gene lost 7 bases and the J gene lost 3 bases, with 19 bases spanning the gap. The CDR3 loop spans 16 amino acids. CDR3 in DNA: TGTGCCATCATCAACCTTGGGCAGCCCGACTACAATGAGCAGTTCTTC. Protein sequence: CAIINLGQPDYNEQFF.

The CDR3 here is CASSLDPSSSGANVLTF. The CDR3 DNA sequence: TGTGCCAGCAGTTTAGATCCCTCAAGCTCTGGGGCCAACGTCCTGACTTTC. The chain couples TRBV27 to TRBJ2-6, with D unresolved. Deletions cut 2 bases from V and 0 bases from J, with 11 bases between. CDR3 length: 17 residues. The V gene's germline CDR1 is MNHEY and CDR2 SMNVEV (reference sequence).

There are a few counts of this clone. This sequence joins TRBV19 and TRBJ2-5; D unresolved. The V gene lost 5 bases and the J gene lost 7 bases, with 14 bases spanning the gap. Germline lookup yields CDR1 LNHDA and CDR2 SQIVND (reference sequence). There are 13 residues in the CDR3. CDR3 sequence (DNA): TGTGCCAGTAGTCCCCAACCCCTGGGGACCCAGTACTTC. This gives the protein CASSPQPLGTQYF.

This clone was recorded a few times. This chain links TRBV19 with TRBJ2-2; D unclear. V dropped 2 bases and J dropped 2 bases, with 3 bases sitting between them. CDR1 and CDR2 (germline): LNHDA, SQIVND (reference sequence). The CDR3 has 13 residues. DNA for the CDR3: TGTGCCAGTAGTATAACAAACACCGGGGAGCTGTTTTTT. As protein: CASSITNTGELFF.

This chain uses TRBV25-1 with TRBJ2-1, with 7 bases lining up with TRBD2. Germline CDR1 reads MGHDK; CDR2 reads SYGVNS. This CDR3 spans 14 amino acids. The trim removed 5 bases at V and 4 bases at J, leaving 5 bases unmatched. The DNA for the CDR3 is TGTGCCAGCAGTCTCAGCGGGAAGTACAATGAGCAGTTCTTC. Protein: CASSLSGKYNEQFF.